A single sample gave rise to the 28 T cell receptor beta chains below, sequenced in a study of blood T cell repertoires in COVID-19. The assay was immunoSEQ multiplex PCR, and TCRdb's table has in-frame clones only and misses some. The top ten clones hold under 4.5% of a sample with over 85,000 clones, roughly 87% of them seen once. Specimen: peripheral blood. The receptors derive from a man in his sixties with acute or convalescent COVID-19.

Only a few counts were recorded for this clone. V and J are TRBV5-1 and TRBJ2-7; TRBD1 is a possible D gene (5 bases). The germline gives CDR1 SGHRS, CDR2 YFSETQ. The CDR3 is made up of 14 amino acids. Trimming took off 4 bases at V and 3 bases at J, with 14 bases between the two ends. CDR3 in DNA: TGCGCCAGCAGCCGTAGCTGGGGCGACTACGAGCAGTACTTC. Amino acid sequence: CASSRSWGDYEQYF.

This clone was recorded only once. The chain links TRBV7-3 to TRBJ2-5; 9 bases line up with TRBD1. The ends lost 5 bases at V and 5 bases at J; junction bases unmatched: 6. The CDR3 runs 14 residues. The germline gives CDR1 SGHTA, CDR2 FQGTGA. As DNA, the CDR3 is TGTGCCAGCAGCCCCACAGGGGGCTCGGAGACCCAGTACTTC. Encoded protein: CASSPTGGSETQYF. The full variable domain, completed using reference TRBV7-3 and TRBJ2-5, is GAGVSQTPSNKVTEKGKYVELRCDPISGHTALYWYRQSLGQGPEFLIYFQGTGAADDSGLPNDRFFAVRPEGSVSTLKIQRTERGDSAVYLCASSPTGGSETQYFGPGTRLLVL.

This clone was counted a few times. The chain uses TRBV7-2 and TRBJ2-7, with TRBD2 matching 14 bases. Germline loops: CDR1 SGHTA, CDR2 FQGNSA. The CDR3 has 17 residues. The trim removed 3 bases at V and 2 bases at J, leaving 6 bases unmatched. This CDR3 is CASSFGLAGGYPYEQYF. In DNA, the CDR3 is TGTGCCAGCAGCTTTGGACTAGCGGGGGGCTACCCCTACGAGCAGTACTTC. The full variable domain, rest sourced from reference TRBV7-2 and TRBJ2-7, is GAGVSQSPSNKVTEKGKDVELRCDPISGHTALYWYRQSLGQGLEFLIYFQGNSAPDKSGLPSDRFSAERTGGSVSTLTIQRTQQEDSAVYLCASSFGLAGGYPYEQYFGPGTRLTVT.

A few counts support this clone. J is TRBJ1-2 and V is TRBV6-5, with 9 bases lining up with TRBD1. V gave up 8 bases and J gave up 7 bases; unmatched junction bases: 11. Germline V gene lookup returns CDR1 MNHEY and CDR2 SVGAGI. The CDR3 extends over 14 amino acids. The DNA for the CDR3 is TGTGCCAGCGGCTGGGGGGACAGGGTTAGTGGCTACACCTTC. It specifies CASGWGDRVSGYTF.

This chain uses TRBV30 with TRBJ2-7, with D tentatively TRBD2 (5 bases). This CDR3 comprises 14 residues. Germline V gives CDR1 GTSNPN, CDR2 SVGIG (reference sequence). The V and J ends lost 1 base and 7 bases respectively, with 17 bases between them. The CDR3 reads CAWSDRPPRDEQYF. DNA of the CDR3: TGTGCCTGGAGTGACCGACCCCCCCGGGATGAGCAGTACTTC.

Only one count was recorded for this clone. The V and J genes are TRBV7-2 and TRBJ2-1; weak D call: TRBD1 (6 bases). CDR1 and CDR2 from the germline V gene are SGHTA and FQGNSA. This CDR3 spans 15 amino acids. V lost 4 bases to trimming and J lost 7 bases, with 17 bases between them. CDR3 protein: CASSSKQGGWNEQFF. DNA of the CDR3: TGTGCCAGCAGCTCCAAACAGGGCGGTTGGAATGAGCAGTTCTTC.

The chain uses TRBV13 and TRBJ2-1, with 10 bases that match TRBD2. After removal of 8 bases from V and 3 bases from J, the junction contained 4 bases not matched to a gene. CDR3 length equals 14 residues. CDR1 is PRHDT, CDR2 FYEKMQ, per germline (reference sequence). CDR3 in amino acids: CASSLAGDYNEQFF. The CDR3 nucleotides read TGTGCCAGCTCCCTAGCGGGGGACTACAATGAGCAGTTCTTC.

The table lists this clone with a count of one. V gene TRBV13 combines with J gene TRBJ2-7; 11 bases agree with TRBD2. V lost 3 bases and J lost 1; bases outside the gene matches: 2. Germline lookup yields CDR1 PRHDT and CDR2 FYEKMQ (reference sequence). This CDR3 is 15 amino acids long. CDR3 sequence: CASSFSGRASYEQYF. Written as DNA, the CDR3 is TGTGCCAGCAGCTTTAGCGGGAGGGCGTCCTACGAGCAGTACTTC.

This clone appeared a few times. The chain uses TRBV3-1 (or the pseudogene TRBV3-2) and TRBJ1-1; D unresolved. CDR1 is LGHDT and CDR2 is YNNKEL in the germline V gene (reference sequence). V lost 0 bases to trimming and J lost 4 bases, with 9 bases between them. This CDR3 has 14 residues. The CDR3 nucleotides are TGTGCCAGCAGCCAAGAGAGTCGTAGCACTGAAGCTTTCTTT. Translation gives CASSQESRSTEAFF.

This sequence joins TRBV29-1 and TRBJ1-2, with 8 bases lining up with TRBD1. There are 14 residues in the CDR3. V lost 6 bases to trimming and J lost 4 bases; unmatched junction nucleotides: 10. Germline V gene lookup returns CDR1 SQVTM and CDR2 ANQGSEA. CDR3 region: CSVASAGGSYGYTF. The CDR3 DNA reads TGCAGCGTGGCCTCGGCAGGGGGCTCCTATGGCTACACCTTC.

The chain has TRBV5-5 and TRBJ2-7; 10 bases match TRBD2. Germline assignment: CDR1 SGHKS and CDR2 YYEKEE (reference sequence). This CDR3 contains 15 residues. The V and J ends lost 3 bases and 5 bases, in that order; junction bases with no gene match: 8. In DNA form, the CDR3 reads TGTGCCAGCAGCTCACCGGGACTAGCGATCAACGAGCAGTACTTC. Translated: CASSSPGLAINEQYF.

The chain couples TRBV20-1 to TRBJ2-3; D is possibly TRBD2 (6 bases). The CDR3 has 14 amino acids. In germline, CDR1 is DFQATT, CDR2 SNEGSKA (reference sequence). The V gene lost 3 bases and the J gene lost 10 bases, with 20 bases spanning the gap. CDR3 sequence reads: CSASRGEVTLPQYF. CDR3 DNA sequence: TGCAGTGCTAGTCGCGGGGAAGTTACGCTGCCGCAGTATTTT.

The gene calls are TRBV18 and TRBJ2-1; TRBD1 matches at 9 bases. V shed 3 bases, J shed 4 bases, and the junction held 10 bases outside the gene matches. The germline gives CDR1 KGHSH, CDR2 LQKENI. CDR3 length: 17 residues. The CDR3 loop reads CASSPQTGGLAYNEQFF. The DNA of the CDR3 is TGTGCCAGCTCACCCCAGACAGGGGGTCTAGCTTACAATGAGCAGTTCTTC.

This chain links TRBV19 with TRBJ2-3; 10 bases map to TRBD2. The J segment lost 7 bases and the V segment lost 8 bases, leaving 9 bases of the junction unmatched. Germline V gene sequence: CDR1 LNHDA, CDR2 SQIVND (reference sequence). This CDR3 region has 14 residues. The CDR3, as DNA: TGTGCCAGTGGATCTAGCGGGGGAGCGAATACGCAGTATTTT. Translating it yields CASGSSGGANTQYF.

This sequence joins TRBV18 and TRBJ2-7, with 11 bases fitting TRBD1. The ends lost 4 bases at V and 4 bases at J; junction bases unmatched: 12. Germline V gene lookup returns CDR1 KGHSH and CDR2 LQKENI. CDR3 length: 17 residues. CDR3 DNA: TGTGCCAGCTCACGGGGACAGGGGGTCCCAGAGATTTACGAGCAGTACTTC. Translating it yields CASSRGQGVPEIYEQYF.

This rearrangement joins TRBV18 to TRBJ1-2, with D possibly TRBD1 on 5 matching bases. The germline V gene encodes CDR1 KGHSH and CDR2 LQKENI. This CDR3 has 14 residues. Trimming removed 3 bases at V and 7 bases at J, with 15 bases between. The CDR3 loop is CASSPDGGDGGYTF. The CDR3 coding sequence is TGTGCCAGCTCACCCGACGGGGGGGACGGTGGCTACACCTTC.

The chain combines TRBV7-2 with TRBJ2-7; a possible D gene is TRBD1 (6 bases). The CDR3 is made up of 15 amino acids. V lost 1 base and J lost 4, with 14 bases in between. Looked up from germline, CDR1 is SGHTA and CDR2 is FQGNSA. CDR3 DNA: TGTGCCAGCAGCTTAGTAGGGGGAACTACTTACGAGCAGTACTTC. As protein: CASSLVGGTTYEQYF.

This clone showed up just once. DNA of the CDR3: TGTGCCAGCAGTACCGGGACTAGGGGGCACGAGCAGTACTTC. It is translated as CASSTGTRGHEQYF. This chain connects TRBV6-6 to TRBJ2-7; perhaps TRBD2 as D (8 bases). Germline CDR1 reads MNHNY; CDR2 reads SVGAGI (reference sequence). Trimming shortened V by 5 bases and J by 5 bases, and 16 bases separated the two germline ends. This CDR3 contains 14 residues.

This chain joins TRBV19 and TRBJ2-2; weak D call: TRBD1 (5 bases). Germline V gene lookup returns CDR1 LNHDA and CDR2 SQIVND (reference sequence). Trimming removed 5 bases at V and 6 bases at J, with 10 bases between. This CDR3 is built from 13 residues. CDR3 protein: CASSVPGSGELFF. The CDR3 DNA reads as TGTGCCAGTAGTGTCCCAGGGTCCGGGGAGCTGTTTTTT.

The CDR3 loop is CASSSTPGFGGELFF. The CDR3 nucleotides read TGCGCCAGCAGTTCGACTCCAGGGTTCGGCGGGGAGCTGTTTTTT. This chain connects TRBV5-1 to TRBJ2-2, with a weak D call TRBD1 (5 bases). CDR1 and CDR2 (germline): SGHRS, YFSETQ. The CDR3 has 15 amino acids. V was cut by 5 bases and J by 7 bases, with 18 bases left in between.

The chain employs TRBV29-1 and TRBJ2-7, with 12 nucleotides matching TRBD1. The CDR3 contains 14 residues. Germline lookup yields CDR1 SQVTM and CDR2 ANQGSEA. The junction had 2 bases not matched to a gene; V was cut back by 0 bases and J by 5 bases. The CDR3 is CSVEEGQGADEQYF. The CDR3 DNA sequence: TGCAGCGTTGAAGAGGGACAGGGGGCTGACGAGCAGTACTTC.

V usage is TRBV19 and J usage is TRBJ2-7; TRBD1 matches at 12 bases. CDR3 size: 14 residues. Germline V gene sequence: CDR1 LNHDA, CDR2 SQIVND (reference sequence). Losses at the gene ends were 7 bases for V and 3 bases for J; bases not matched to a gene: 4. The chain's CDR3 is CASMGTGGVYEQYF. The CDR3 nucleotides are TGTGCCAGTATGGGGACAGGGGGCGTCTACGAGCAGTACTTC.

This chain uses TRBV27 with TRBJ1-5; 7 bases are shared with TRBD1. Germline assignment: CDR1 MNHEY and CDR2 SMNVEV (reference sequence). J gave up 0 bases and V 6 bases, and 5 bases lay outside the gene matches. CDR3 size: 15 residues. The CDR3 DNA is TGTGCCAGCAGACTGGGACAGCTTAGCAATCAGCCCCAGCATTTT. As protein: CASRLGQLSNQPQHF.

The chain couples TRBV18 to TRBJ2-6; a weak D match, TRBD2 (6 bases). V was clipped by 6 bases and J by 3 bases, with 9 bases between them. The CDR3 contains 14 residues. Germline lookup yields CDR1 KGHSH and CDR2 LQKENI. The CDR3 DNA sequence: TGTGCCAGCTCTCCCGGGAGTGGGGCCAACGTCCTGACTTTC. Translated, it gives CASSPGSGANVLTF.

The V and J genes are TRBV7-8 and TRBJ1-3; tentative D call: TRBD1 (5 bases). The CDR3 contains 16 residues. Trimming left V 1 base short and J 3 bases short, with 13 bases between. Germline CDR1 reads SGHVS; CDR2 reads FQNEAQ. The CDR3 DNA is TGTGCCAGCAGCTTAGTTGGGCCAGGGAATGGAAACACCATATATTTT. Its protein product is CASSLVGPGNGNTIYF.

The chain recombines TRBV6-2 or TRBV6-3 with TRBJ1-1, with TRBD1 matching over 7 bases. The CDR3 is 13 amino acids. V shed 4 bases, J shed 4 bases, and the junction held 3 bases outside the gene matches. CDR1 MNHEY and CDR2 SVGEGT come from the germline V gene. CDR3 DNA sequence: TGTGCCAGCAGTTCTAGACAGGGCACTGAAGCTTTCTTT. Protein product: CASSSRQGTEAFF.

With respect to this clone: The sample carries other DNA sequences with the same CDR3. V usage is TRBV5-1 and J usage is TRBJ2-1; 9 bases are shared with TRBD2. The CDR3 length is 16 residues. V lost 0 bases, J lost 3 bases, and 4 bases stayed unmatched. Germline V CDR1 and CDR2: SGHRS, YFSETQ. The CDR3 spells CASSLVLAGGYNEQFF. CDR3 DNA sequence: TGCGCCAGCAGCTTGGTACTAGCGGGTGGCTACAATGAGCAGTTCTTC.

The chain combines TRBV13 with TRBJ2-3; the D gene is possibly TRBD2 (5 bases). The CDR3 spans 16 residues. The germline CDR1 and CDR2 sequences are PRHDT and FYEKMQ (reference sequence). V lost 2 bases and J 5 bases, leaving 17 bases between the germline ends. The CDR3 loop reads CASSLTGKRMGDTQYF. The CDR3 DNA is TGTGCCAGCAGCTTAACCGGAAAGCGGATGGGAGATACGCAGTATTTT.